This TCR beta chain was documented in a study of tissue T cells after allogeneic stem cell transplantation. Study summary: Enrolled prospectively were adult allogeneic hematopoietic cell transplant recipients whose graft-versus-host disease was steroid-refractory. All graft-versus-host disease patients had gastrointestinal involvement and received several lines of directed therapy.

Regarding this clone: Its antigen is unknown.

V was trimmed by 0 bases and J by 3 bases, leaving 11 bases between them. The germline V gene encodes CDR1 SGHRS and CDR2 YFSETQ. CDR3 length: 15 residues. Study results and limitations: Across patients, clones rarely overlapped, yet motif clusters were shared tissue-specifically.

The table came from immunoSEQ multiplex PCR; TCRdb's copy has only in-frame clones and leaves some out. The data hold about 43,000 clones, with more than 90% observed a single time. This sequence was found in a woman between 35 and 75 years old who later had graft-versus-host disease after an allogeneic stem cell transplant. The source was blood, collected before transplantation. The chain has TRBV5-1 and TRBJ2-3, with TRBD1 as a possible D gene (5 bases). CDR3 amino acids: CASSLALGLTDTQYF. CDR3 bases: TGCGCCAGCAGCTTGGCCCTGGGGCTTACAGATACGCAGTATTTT.